Each of the 25 T cell receptor beta chains below was sequenced from the same sample in a study of shared clonotypes between healthy human individuals. The method was immunoSEQ multiplex PCR; TCRdb's version includes in-frame clones alone and lacks a portion of them. The sample lists 300,000 to 350,000 clones; more than 60% were seen once. The specimen was memory CD4+ T cells sorted from blood. Noted subset: CD45RA-negative fraction. The source of these receptors is a man aged 25 to 40 in good health.

The chain has TRBV6-5 and TRBJ2-2; D is uncertain. V was trimmed by 2 bases and J by 6 bases, leaving 10 bases between them. The germline gives CDR1 MNHEY, CDR2 SVGAGI. There are 14 residues in the CDR3. The CDR3 spells CASSYGGNPGELFF. In DNA, the CDR3 is TGTGCCAGCAGTTACGGCGGAAACCCCGGGGAGCTGTTTTTT.

This clone was picked up a small number of times. The rearrangement links TRBV10-3 to TRBJ1-5; TRBD1 agrees at 7 bases. With V trimmed by 6 bases and J by 4 bases, 6 bases remained unmatched. Germline V gene data show CDR1 as ENHRY and CDR2 as SYGVKD. The CDR3 totals 14 residues. CDR3 sequence (DNA): TGTGCCATCAGCCTTGGGACAGCAAATCAGCCCCAGCATTTT. This gives the protein CAISLGTANQPQHF.

This sequence joins TRBV5-4 and TRBJ2-5; no clear D gene. The V gene's germline CDR1 is SGHNT and CDR2 YYREEE (reference sequence). The CDR3 is made up of 13 amino acids. Trimming took 3 bases from V and 5 from J, leaving 11 bases between them. In nucleotides, the CDR3 is TGTGCCAGCAGCTCATACACCCGGGAGACCCAGTACTTC. It is translated as CASSSYTRETQYF.

The chain carries TRBV5-4 and TRBJ2-1; TRBD2 matches 11 bases. The V segment lost 3 bases and the J segment 5 bases; nucleotides outside the gene matches: 4. The CDR3 length is 15 residues. Germline CDR1 SGHNT, CDR2 YYREEE (reference sequence). The CDR3 loop reads CASSSGTSGNNEQFF. DNA of the CDR3: TGTGCCAGCAGCTCCGGGACTAGCGGAAACAATGAGCAGTTCTTC.

This clone occurred a few times. The rearrangement uses TRBV2 and TRBJ2-5; 12 nucleotides agree with TRBD1. Germline V lookup: CDR1 SNHLY, CDR2 FYNNEI. The ends lost 4 bases at V and 2 bases at J; junction bases unmatched: 11. This CDR3 comprises 18 residues. CDR3 in DNA: TGTGCCAGCAGTGCAGGGACAGGGGGCGGTGGGTTACAAGAGACCCAGTACTTC. Protein: CASSAGTGGGGLQETQYF.

This rearrangement joins TRBV18 to TRBJ2-4; D is perhaps TRBD1 (6 bases). There are 16 residues in the CDR3. Between the trimmed V and J ends, which lost 1 base and 0 bases, there was a span of 10 bases. Per germline, CDR1 KGHSH and CDR2 LQKENI. CDR3 in DNA: TGTGCCAGCTCACCACGACAGGCGATAGCCAAAAACATTCAGTACTTC. Translation: CASSPRQAIAKNIQYF.

The chain has TRBV28 and TRBJ2-3, with 8 nucleotides matching TRBD1. The CDR3 sequence is 15 residues long. CDR1 and CDR2 (germline): MDHEN, SYDVKM. The J segment lost 5 bases and the V segment lost 2 bases, leaving 6 bases of the junction unmatched. CDR3 loop: CASSLQGALGDTQYF. Written as DNA, the CDR3 is TGTGCCAGCAGTTTACAGGGGGCATTGGGAGATACGCAGTATTTT.

The chain has TRBV7-2 and TRBJ2-7; no reliable D call. The V end was cut by 5 bases, the J end by 2 bases, with 22 bases between. CDR3 length: 17 residues. Per germline, CDR1 SGHTA and CDR2 FQGNSA. The CDR3 DNA is TGTGCCAGCAGCGAACGAAGCAGTCCATTAATACCCTACGAGCAGTACTTC. Protein sequence: CASSERSSPLIPYEQYF.

The V gene is TRBV19, the J gene TRBJ2-5, with a possible D match to TRBD2 (6 bases). The CDR3 is 14 residues long. Trimming took 3 bases from V and 7 from J, leaving 15 bases between them. Germline CDR1 LNHDA, CDR2 SQIVND (reference sequence). This CDR3 is CASSIPGVSGTQYF. In DNA form, the CDR3 reads TGTGCCAGTAGTATTCCGGGGGTTTCGGGGACCCAGTACTTC.

The chain has TRBV2 and TRBJ2-7; 7 positions match TRBD1. CDR1 and CDR2 (germline): SNHLY, FYNNEI. V trimming: 7 bases; J trimming: 8 bases; junction bases outside the gene matches: 14. The CDR3 length is 14 residues. For the CDR3, the DNA is TGTGCCAGCACTCCAGAAGGGGGCGGTAACCAGCAGTACTTC. Translation gives CASTPEGGGNQQYF.

This clone has more than one count but fewer than ten. V and J are TRBV2 and TRBJ2-5; TRBD2 matches at 7 bases. The trim removed 5 bases at V and 4 bases at J, leaving 1 base unmatched. CDR1 and CDR2 (germline): SNHLY, FYNNEI. This CDR3 has 12 residues. The CDR3 reads CASSSGAETQYF. CDR3 in DNA: TGTGCCAGCAGTAGCGGGGCAGAGACCCAGTACTTC.

Only a few counts were recorded for this clone. The V gene is TRBV7-3, the J gene TRBJ2-2; no clear D gene. Germline V CDR1 and CDR2: SGHTA, FQGTGA. V shed 1 base and J shed 7 bases, with 10 bases lying between them. The CDR3 totals 14 residues. This CDR3 is CASSLITKGGELFF. The CDR3 DNA sequence: TGTGCCAGCAGCTTAATTACAAAGGGCGGGGAGCTGTTTTTT. Supplemented by reference TRBV7-3 and TRBJ2-2, the full variable domain reads GAGVSQTPSNKVTEKGKYVELRCDPISGHTALYWYRQSLGQGPEFLIYFQGTGAADDSGLPNDRFFAVRPEGSVSTLKIQRTERGDSAVYLCASSLITKGGELFFGEGSRLTVL.

This clone was recorded a few times. Other DNA sequences from this sample encode an identical CDR3 as well. Here the CDR3 DNA reads TGTGCCAGCAGCGGACTAGCGGGATACAATGAGCAGTTCTTC. Protein product: CASSGLAGYNEQFF. The V and J genes are TRBV2 and TRBJ2-1; 12 nucleotides match TRBD2. J lost 4 bases, V lost 6 bases, and 1 base had no gene match. The CDR3 has 14 residues. From germline, CDR1 is SNHLY and CDR2 FYNNEI.

The CDR3 region is CASSLVLAQEETQYF. The DNA for the CDR3 is TGCGCCAGCAGCTTGGTTCTAGCGCAGGAGGAGACCCAGTACTTC. The rearrangement uses TRBV5-1 and TRBJ2-5; possible D gene TRBD2, 6 bases. This CDR3 is 15 amino acids long. The V and J ends lost 0 bases and 5 bases respectively, with 14 bases between them. CDR1 SGHRS and CDR2 YFSETQ come from the germline V gene.

The table lists this clone with a count of one. The chain has TRBV7-2 and TRBJ2-7; 10 nucleotides agree with TRBD2. The length of the CDR3 is 15 residues. Trimming cost V 1 base and J 2 bases; bases outside gene matches: 2. Germline V lookup: CDR1 SGHTA, CDR2 FQGNSA. The CDR3 DNA reads as TGTGCCAGCAGCTTAGGACTAGCGGGCCCCTACGAGCAGTACTTC. Residues: CASSLGLAGPYEQYF.

The chain couples TRBV27 to TRBJ2-5, with 11 bases that match TRBD2. The DNA end lines up better with TRBJ2-7; the J call may be wrong. The CDR3 contains 14 residues. CDR1 is MNHEY and CDR2 is SMNVEV in the germline V gene (reference sequence). In DNA form, the CDR3 reads TGTGCCAGCAGTCCTCTAGCGGGAGGTTACGAGCAGTACTTC. As protein: CASSPLAGGYEQYF.

This chain connects TRBV2 to TRBJ2-7, with D perhaps TRBD1 (6 bases). Germline-derived CDR1 and CDR2 are SNHLY and FYNNEI. Trimming removed 3 bases at V and 0 bases at J, with 12 bases between. The CDR3 sequence is 15 residues long. CDR3 in amino acids: CASSELGQLSYEQYF. The CDR3 region has the DNA TGTGCCAGCAGTGAGCTTGGACAGCTCTCCTACGAGCAGTACTTC. Filled out from reference TRBV2 and TRBJ2-7, the complete variable domain reads EPEVTQTPSHQVTQMGQEVILRCVPISNHLYFYWYRQILGQKVEFLVSFYNNEISEKSEIFDDQFSVERPDGSNFTLKIRSTKLEDSAMYFCASSELGQLSYEQYFGPGTRLTVT.

The chain joins TRBV6-1 to TRBJ2-7, with TRBD1 matching 7 bases. J was trimmed by 3 bases and V by 4 bases; bases with no gene match: 9. This CDR3 is built from 15 residues. Germline CDR1 MNHNS, CDR2 SASEGT. CDR3 coding DNA: TGTGCCAGCAGTGTATTTTTAGGGACAGACTACGAGCAGTACTTC. This encodes CASSVFLGTDYEQYF.

The chain is built from TRBV28 and TRBJ2-7, with D unclear. The CDR3 sequence is 12 residues long. CDR1 MDHEN and CDR2 SYDVKM come from the germline V gene. V was pared by 5 bases and J by 2 bases, with 7 bases between. CDR3 amino acids: CASSRGAYEQYF. The CDR3 DNA reads as TGTGCCAGCAGTCGTGGGGCCTACGAGCAGTACTTC.

The gene calls are TRBV29-1 and TRBJ1-2; D is undetermined. Between the trimmed V and J ends, which lost 1 base and 6 bases, there was a span of 12 bases. Germline-derived CDR1 and CDR2 are SQVTM and ANQGSEA. The CDR3 loop spans 13 amino acids. The CDR3 DNA sequence: TGCAGCGTTGAAGGTCGTGGGGTTCATGGCTACACCTTC. Its translation is CSVEGRGVHGYTF.

This sequence joins TRBV7-2 and TRBJ2-7; D gene unclear. V was shortened by 4 bases and J by 3 bases, with 7 bases between the two germline ends. CDR3 length: 12 residues. Germline lookup yields CDR1 SGHTA and CDR2 FQGNSA. The DNA for the CDR3 is TGTGCCAGCAGCTATCCGGGCTACGAGCAGTACTTC. Amino acids: CASSYPGYEQYF.

The chain combines TRBV5-4 with TRBJ2-3; TRBD2 matches 8 bases. The CDR3 loop spans 15 amino acids. Germline assignment: CDR1 SGHNT and CDR2 YYREEE (reference sequence). Trimming cost V 0 bases and J 1 base; bases outside gene matches: 1. CDR3 amino acids: CASSLAGGGTDTQYF. CDR3 nucleotides: TGTGCCAGCAGCTTGGCGGGAGGGGGCACAGATACGCAGTATTTT.

The CDR3 loop is CASRRVIGTDTQYF. Here the CDR3 DNA reads TGCGCCAGCCGGCGAGTCATCGGCACAGATACGCAGTATTTT. This chain joins TRBV5-1 and TRBJ2-3; D is unclear. V gave up 7 bases and J gave up 1 base, with 13 bases separating them. The CDR3 length is 14 residues. Per the germline V gene, CDR1 is SGHRS and CDR2 is YFSETQ.

This clone appeared once. The genes are TRBV9 and TRBJ2-3; D is possibly TRBD1 or TRBD2 (7 bases each). Germline lookup yields CDR1 SGDLS and CDR2 YYNGEE. The CDR3 extends over 14 amino acids. With 4 bases removed from V and 5 bases from J, the gap between germline ends came to 14 bases. The CDR3 here is CASSQGVAGDTQYF. The CDR3 nucleotides are TGTGCCAGCAGCCAGGGGGTAGCGGGAGATACGCAGTATTTT.

This sequence joins TRBV9 and TRBJ1-3; D remains ambiguous. With 4 bases removed from V and 0 bases from J, the gap between germline ends came to 5 bases. CDR1 is SGDLS, CDR2 YYNGEE, per germline. This CDR3 spans 13 amino acids. The CDR3 coding sequence is TGTGCCAGCAGCCTCAGCTCTGGAAACACCATATATTTT. As protein: CASSLSSGNTIYF.